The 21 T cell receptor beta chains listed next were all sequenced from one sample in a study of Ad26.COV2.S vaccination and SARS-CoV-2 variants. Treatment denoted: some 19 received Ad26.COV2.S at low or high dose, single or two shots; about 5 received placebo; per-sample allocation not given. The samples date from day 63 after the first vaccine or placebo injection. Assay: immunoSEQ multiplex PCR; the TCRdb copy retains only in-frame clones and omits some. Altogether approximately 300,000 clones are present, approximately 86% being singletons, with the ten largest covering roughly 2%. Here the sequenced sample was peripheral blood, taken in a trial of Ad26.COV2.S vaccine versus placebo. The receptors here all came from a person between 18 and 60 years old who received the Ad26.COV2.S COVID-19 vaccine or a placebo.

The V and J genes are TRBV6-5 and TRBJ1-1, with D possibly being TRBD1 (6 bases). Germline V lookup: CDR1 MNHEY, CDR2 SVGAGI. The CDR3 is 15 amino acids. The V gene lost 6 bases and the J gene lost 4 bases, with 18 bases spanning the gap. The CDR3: CASSQGLVTGTEAFF. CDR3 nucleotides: TGTGCCAGCAGCCAGGGGTTGGTTACGGGCACTGAAGCTTTCTTT.

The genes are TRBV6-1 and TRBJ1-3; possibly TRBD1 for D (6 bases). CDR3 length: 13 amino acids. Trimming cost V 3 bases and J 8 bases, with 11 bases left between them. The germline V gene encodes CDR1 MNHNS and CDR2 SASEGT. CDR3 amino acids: CASSDMEGDTIYF. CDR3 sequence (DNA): TGTGCCAGCAGTGATATGGAGGGGGACACCATATATTTT.

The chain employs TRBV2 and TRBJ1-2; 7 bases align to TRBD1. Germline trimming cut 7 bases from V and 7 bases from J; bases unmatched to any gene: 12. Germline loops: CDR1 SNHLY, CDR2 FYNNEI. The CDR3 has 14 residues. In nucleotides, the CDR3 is TGTGCCAGCAATGAGCAGGGGGTATGGGCTGGCTACACCTTC. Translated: CASNEQGVWAGYTF.

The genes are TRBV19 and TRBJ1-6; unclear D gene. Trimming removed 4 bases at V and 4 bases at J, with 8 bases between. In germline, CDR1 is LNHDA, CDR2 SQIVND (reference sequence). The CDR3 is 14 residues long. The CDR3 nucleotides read TGTGCCAGTAGTACTGGACGGTATAATTCACCCCTCCACTTT. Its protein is CASSTGRYNSPLHF.

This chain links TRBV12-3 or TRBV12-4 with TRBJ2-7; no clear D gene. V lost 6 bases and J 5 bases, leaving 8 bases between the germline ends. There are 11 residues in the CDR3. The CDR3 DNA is TGTGCCAGCAGCCTTACTCACGAGCAGTACTTC. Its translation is CASSLTHEQYF.

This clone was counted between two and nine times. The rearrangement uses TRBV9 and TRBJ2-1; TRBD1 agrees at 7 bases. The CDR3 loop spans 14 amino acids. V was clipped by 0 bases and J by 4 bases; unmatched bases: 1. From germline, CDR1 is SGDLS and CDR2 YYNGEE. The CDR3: CASSVAGQYNEQFF. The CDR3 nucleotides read TGTGCCAGCAGCGTAGCGGGACAGTACAATGAGCAGTTCTTC.

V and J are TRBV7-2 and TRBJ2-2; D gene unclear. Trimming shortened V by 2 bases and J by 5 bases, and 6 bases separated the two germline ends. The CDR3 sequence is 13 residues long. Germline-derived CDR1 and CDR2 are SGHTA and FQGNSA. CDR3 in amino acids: CASSLIRTGELFF. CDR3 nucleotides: TGTGCCAGCAGCTTAATCCGGACCGGGGAGCTGTTTTTT. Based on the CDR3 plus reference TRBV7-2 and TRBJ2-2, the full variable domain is GAGVSQSPSNKVTEKGKDVELRCDPISGHTALYWYRQSLGQGLEFLIYFQGNSAPDKSGLPSDRFSAERTGGSVSTLTIQRTQQEDSAVYLCASSLIRTGELFFGEGSRLTVL.

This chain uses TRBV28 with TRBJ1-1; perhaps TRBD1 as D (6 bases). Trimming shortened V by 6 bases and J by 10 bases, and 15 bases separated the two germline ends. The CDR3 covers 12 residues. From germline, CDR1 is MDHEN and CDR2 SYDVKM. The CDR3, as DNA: TGTGCCAGCAGCCCTTGGGGGCAACGAGCTTTCTTT. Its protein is CASSPWGQRAFF.

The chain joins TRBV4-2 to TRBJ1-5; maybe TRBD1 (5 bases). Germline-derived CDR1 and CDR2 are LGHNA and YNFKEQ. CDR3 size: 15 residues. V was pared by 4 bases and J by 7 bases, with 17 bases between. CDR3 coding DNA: TGTGCCAGCAGCCGAGGGGCCGAGGGGAACCAGCCCCAGCATTTT. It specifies CASSRGAEGNQPQHF.

For the CDR3, the DNA is TGTGCCAGCAGCGTAGTCGGGGCCGGAGGGGATACGCAGTATTTT. Its translation is CASSVVGAGGDTQYF. V usage is TRBV9 and J usage is TRBJ2-3, with a possible D match to TRBD2 (6 bases). Germline V lookup: CDR1 SGDLS, CDR2 YYNGEE. V shed 0 bases and J shed 6 bases, with 14 bases lying between them. There are 15 residues in the CDR3. The full variable domain, in which reference TRBV9 and TRBJ2-3 provide the parts outside the CDR3, is DSGVTQTPKHLITATGQRVTLRCSPRSGDLSVYWYQQSLDQGLQFLIQYYNGEERAKGNILERFSAQQFPDLHSELNLSSLELGDSALYFCASSVVGAGGDTQYFGPGTRLTVL.

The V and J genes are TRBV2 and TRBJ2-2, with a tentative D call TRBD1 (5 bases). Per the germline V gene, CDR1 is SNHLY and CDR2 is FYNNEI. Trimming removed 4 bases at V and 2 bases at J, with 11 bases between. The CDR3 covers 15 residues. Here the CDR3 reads CASSASGANTGELFF. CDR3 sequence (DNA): TGTGCCAGCAGTGCCTCTGGGGCCAACACCGGGGAGCTGTTTTTT.

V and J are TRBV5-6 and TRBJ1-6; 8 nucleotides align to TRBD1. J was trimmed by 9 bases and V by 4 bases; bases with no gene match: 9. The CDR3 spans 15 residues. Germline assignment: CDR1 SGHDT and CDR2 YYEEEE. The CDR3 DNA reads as TGTGCCAGCAGCAAGAGGACAGGGTTTAGTTCACCCCTCCACTTT. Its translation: CASSKRTGFSSPLHF.

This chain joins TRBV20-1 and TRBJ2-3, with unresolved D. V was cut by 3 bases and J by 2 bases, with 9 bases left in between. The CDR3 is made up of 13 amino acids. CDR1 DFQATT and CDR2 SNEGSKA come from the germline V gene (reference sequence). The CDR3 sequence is CSASQNFTDTQYF. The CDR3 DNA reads TGCAGTGCTAGTCAGAACTTCACAGATACGCAGTATTTT.

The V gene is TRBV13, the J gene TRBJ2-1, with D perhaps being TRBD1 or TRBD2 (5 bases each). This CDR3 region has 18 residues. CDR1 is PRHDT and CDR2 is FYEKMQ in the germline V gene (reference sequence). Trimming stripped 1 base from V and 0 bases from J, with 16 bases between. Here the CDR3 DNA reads TGTGCCAGCAGCTTAGAAATTGGGGGTCTCAACTCCTACAATGAGCAGTTCTTC. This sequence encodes CASSLEIGGLNSYNEQFF.

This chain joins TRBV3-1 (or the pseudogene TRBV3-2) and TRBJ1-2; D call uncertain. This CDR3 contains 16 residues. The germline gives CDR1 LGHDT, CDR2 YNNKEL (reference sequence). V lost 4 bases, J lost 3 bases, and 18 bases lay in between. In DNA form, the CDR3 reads TGTGCCAGCAGCCCCCCAGGCCACCCTCCGGACTATGGCTACACCTTC. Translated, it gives CASSPPGHPPDYGYTF.

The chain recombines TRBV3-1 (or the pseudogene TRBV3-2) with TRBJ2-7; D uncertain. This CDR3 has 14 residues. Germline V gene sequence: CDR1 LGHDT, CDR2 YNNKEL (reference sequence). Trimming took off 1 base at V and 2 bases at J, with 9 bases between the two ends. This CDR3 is CASSQARWAYEQYF. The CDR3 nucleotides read TGTGCCAGCAGCCAAGCTAGGTGGGCCTACGAGCAGTACTTC.

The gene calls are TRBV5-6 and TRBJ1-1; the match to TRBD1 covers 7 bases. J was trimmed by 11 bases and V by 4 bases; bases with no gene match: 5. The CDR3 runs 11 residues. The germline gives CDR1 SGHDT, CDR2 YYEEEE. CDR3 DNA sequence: TGTGCCAGCAGCCGAGGGGGCTTGGCTTTCTTT. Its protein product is CASSRGGLAFF.

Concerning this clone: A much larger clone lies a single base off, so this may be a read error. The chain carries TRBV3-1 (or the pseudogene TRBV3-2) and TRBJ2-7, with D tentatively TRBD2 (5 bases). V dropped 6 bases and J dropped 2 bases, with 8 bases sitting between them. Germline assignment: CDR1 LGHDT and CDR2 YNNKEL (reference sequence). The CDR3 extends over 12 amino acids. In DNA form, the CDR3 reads TGTGCCAGCAGGTCCGGGGCCTACGAGCAGTACTTC. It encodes CASRSGAYEQYF.

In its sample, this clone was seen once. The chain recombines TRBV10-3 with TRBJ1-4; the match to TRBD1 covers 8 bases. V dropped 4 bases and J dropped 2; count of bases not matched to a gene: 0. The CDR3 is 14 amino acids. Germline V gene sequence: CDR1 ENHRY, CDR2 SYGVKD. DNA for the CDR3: TGTGCCATCAGTGGGACAGGGACTAATGAAAAACTGTTTTTT. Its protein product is CAISGTGTNEKLFF.

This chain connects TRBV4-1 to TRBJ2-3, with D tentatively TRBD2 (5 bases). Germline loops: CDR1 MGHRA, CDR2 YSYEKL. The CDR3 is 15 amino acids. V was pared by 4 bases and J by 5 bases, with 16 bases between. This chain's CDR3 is CASSPGDIRLDTQYF. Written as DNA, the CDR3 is TGCGCCAGCAGCCCCGGGGATATCCGGTTAGATACGCAGTATTTT.

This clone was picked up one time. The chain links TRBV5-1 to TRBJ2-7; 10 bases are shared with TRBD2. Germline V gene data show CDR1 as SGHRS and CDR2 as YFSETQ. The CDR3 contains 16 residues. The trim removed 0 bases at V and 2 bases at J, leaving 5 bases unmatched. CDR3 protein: CASSLEASGGPYEQYF. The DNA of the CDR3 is TGCGCCAGCAGCTTGGAAGCTAGCGGGGGTCCCTACGAGCAGTACTTC. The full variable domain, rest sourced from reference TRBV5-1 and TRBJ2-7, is KAGVTQTPRYLIKTRGQQVTLSCSPISGHRSVSWYQQTPGQGLQFLFEYFSETQRNKGNFPGRFSGRQFSNSRSEMNVSTLELGDSALYLCASSLEASGGPYEQYFGPGTRLTVT.